A single T cell receptor beta chain is shown here with its context. Its antigen is unknown. These data originate in a study of identifying expanded T cells in peripheral blood. Study outcomes and limitations: Over about two and four weeks, about 15 and 18 clones changed, versus approximately 1.1 between replicates. Across healthy donors, higher total template counts meant significantly greater roughly two-week count variance.

The CDR3 contains 14 residues. The V and J ends lost 4 bases and 4 bases, in that order; junction bases with no gene match: 6. CDR1 and CDR2 (germline): SGHDT, YYEEEE. Collection occurred without any documented infections or immune events in donors. Data came from immunoSEQ multiplex PCR; TCRdb stores just in-frame clones and leaves some out. The data contain more than 65,000 clones, 89% of them seen just once; the ten biggest clones take up approximately 3%. Input material: blood. The sequence came from a person aged 18-70 years in good health. The J gene is TRBJ2-3, the V gene TRBV5-6, with 7 bases that match TRBD1. CDR3 loop: CASSPMTGSDTQYF. Written as DNA, the CDR3 is TGTGCCAGCAGCCCTATGACAGGGTCAGATACGCAGTATTTT.